A selection of T cell receptor beta chains follows, all from one sample in a study of cytomegalovirus exposure and HLA in healthy donors. Assay used: immunoSEQ multiplex PCR; TCRdb lists only in-frame clones, some missing. The repertoire holds around 150,000 clones, with about 81% as singletons. Material: PBMCs. These receptors were obtained from a woman younger than 30 in good health and CMV-seronegative. CDR3s include the opening cysteine and the closing phenylalanine or tryptophan. Each record gives: V gene, J gene, D gene, clone size, CDR3 protein. The D gene is left open where the match is weak. Clone size, where shown, is once, few, many, or a class for clones that have expanded.

V gene: TRBV6-1
J gene: TRBJ2-7
D gene: -
clone size: few
CDR3 protein: CASSANRANPTRPGEQYF

V gene: TRBV27
J gene: TRBJ2-5
D gene: TRBD2
clone size: -
CDR3 protein: CASSLVLAAPGEQYF

V gene: TRBV6-5
J gene: TRBJ1-1
D gene: -
clone size: -
CDR3 protein: CASSFYLGRMNTEAFF

V gene: TRBV5-1
J gene: TRBJ1-5
D gene: TRBD1
clone size: -
CDR3 protein: CASSPGQENQPQHF

V gene: TRBV7-9
J gene: TRBJ2-7
D gene: TRBD2
clone size: -
CDR3 protein: CASSLVTREDEQYF

V gene: TRBV9
J gene: TRBJ1-5
D gene: TRBD1
clone size: -
CDR3 protein: CASSVGGGVSQPQHF

V gene: TRBV5-1
J gene: TRBJ1-5
D gene: -
clone size: -
CDR3 protein: CASSSGHPGDNQPQHF

V gene: TRBV7-3
J gene: TRBJ2-7
D gene: -
clone size: -
CDR3 protein: CASSRLREPRSGEQYF

V gene: TRBV27
J gene: TRBJ2-2
D gene: TRBD1
clone size: -
CDR3 protein: CASSLSWGQVNTGELFF

V gene: TRBV7-9
J gene: TRBJ1-4
D gene: -
clone size: few
CDR3 protein: CASSRDIVNEKLFF

V gene: TRBV28
J gene: TRBJ1-3
D gene: -
clone size: -
CDR3 protein: CASYRRDSGNTIYF

V gene: TRBV5-1
J gene: TRBJ2-1
D gene: -
clone size: -
CDR3 protein: CASSFSGNEQFF

V gene: TRBV11-2
J gene: TRBJ2-5
D gene: -
clone size: -
CDR3 protein: CASRTGGETQYF

V gene: TRBV7-2
J gene: TRBJ2-7
D gene: TRBD2
clone size: -
CDR3 protein: CASSLYGSGGAPYEQYF

V gene: TRBV5-1
J gene: TRBJ2-3
D gene: -
clone size: -
CDR3 protein: CASSSYYASTDTQYF

V gene: TRBV15
J gene: TRBJ2-3
D gene: TRBD2
clone size: -
CDR3 protein: CATSRSLGLAGSTDTQYF

V gene: TRBV28
J gene: TRBJ2-7
D gene: TRBD2
clone size: -
CDR3 protein: CASAPLAETYEQYF

V gene: TRBV12-5
J gene: TRBJ1-4
D gene: -
clone size: -
CDR3 protein: CASGSGDVNEKLFF

V gene: TRBV11-2
J gene: TRBJ2-4
D gene: -
clone size: -
CDR3 protein: CASSLSQGPGNIQYF

V gene: TRBV27
J gene: TRBJ1-5
D gene: TRBD1
clone size: -
CDR3 protein: CASSLSIGQGPQPQHF

V gene: TRBV27
J gene: -
D gene: -
clone size: -
CDR3 protein: CASSLSRGRAGIYEQYF

V gene: TRBV11-2
J gene: TRBJ1-3
D gene: TRBD1
clone size: -
CDR3 protein: CASSSSGGSDTIYF

V gene: TRBV6-5
J gene: TRBJ2-7
D gene: -
clone size: -
CDR3 protein: CASSYGVGVEQYF

V gene: TRBV5-1
J gene: TRBJ1-4
D gene: TRBD1
clone size: -
CDR3 protein: CASSLAAGGEKLFF

V gene: TRBV6-5
J gene: TRBJ1-6
D gene: TRBD1
clone size: -
CDR3 protein: CASSSDRGSPLHF

V gene: TRBV5-1
J gene: TRBJ1-4
D gene: TRBD1
clone size: -
CDR3 protein: CASSSLGDRVEKLFF

V gene: TRBV27
J gene: TRBJ2-1
D gene: -
clone size: few
CDR3 protein: CASSLDRYNEQFF

V gene: TRBV7-6
J gene: TRBJ2-2
D gene: TRBD1
clone size: -
CDR3 protein: CASRVQGAPGELFF

V gene: TRBV5-6
J gene: TRBJ2-1
D gene: -
clone size: -
CDR3 protein: CASSLYVRDSYNEQFF

V gene: TRBV5-6
J gene: TRBJ2-3
D gene: -
clone size: -
CDR3 protein: CASTKGRNTDTQYF

V gene: TRBV5-1
J gene: TRBJ1-1
D gene: -
clone size: -
CDR3 protein: CASSPRQSQNTEAFF

V gene: TRBV7-9
J gene: TRBJ2-7
D gene: TRBD1
clone size: -
CDR3 protein: CASSYQGQGDEQYF

V gene: TRBV6-5
J gene: TRBJ1-1
D gene: -
clone size: -
CDR3 protein: CASSYREAYTEAFF

V gene: TRBV7-6
J gene: TRBJ2-3
D gene: -
clone size: -
CDR3 protein: CASSLLPRTFTDTQYF

V gene: TRBV27
J gene: TRBJ1-5
D gene: TRBD1
clone size: -
CDR3 protein: CASSPQGAVQPQHF

V gene: TRBV2
J gene: TRBJ1-3
D gene: -
clone size: -
CDR3 protein: CASRRPISSGNTIYF

V gene: TRBV18
J gene: TRBJ1-5
D gene: -
clone size: -
CDR3 protein: CASSPPGIPSNQPQHF

V gene: TRBV2
J gene: TRBJ2-3
D gene: -
clone size: -
CDR3 protein: CASSVLLGPLADTQYF

V gene: TRBV11-2
J gene: TRBJ1-5
D gene: TRBD1
clone size: -
CDR3 protein: CASSADRGQNQPQHF

V gene: TRBV2
J gene: TRBJ1-2
D gene: TRBD1
clone size: -
CDR3 protein: CANTGFIGIPDRAYGYTF

V gene: TRBV2
J gene: TRBJ2-5
D gene: -
clone size: -
CDR3 protein: CASSVRWETQYF

V gene: TRBV5-6
J gene: TRBJ2-1
D gene: -
clone size: -
CDR3 protein: CASSFVPYNEQFF

V gene: TRBV4-2
J gene: TRBJ2-5
D gene: -
clone size: -
CDR3 protein: CASSQEIAAGPRIETQYF

V gene: TRBV9
J gene: TRBJ1-2
D gene: -
clone size: -
CDR3 protein: CASSVGEGMRTF

V gene: TRBV19
J gene: TRBJ1-1
D gene: TRBD1
clone size: -
CDR3 protein: CASSIGDRGNTEAFF

V gene: TRBV6-4
J gene: TRBJ2-7
D gene: TRBD2
clone size: -
CDR3 protein: CASSESGGAAYEQYF